The sample holds many counts of the clone carrying this T cell receptor beta chain. Its specificity is not known. This sample was included in a study of T cells in Graves' hyperthyroidism and ophthalmopathy. Study observations and caveats: Most thyroid clonotypes with frequency above 0.001 were detected in blood.

The length of the CDR3 is 15 residues. The V end lost 0 bases, the J end lost 3 bases, and 9 bases lay between the germline ends. In germline, CDR1 is SGHRS, CDR2 YFSETQ. RNA transcripts were the template for amplifying TCR beta CDR3 regions. Carried out on the TCR CDR3, a first-round RT-PCR used the HTBI primer set. TCRdb itself ran the multiplex PCR reads through MiXCR, one entry per CDR3 protein. The sample lists about 46,000 distinct CDR3 sequences, around 48% occurring once. The authors deemed Graves' hyperthyroidism stable absent ophthalmopathy progression within 18 months. Those with hyperthyroidism were 18 to 65 years old, newly diagnosed, and ill for under 2 months. Patients were excluded for uncontrolled infection, other autoimmune disease, pregnancy or lactation.

The receptor comes from a woman aged 45-65 years with Graves' hyperthyroidism. The sequenced sample consisted of peripheral blood or thyroid tissue (not recorded which). The chain joins TRBV5-1 to TRBJ2-2; a weak D match, TRBD1 (5 bases). The CDR3 DNA sequence: TGCGCCAGCAGCTTGGGGCAGGGTTACACCGGGGAGCTGTTTTTT. Amino acid sequence: CASSLGQGYTGELFF.